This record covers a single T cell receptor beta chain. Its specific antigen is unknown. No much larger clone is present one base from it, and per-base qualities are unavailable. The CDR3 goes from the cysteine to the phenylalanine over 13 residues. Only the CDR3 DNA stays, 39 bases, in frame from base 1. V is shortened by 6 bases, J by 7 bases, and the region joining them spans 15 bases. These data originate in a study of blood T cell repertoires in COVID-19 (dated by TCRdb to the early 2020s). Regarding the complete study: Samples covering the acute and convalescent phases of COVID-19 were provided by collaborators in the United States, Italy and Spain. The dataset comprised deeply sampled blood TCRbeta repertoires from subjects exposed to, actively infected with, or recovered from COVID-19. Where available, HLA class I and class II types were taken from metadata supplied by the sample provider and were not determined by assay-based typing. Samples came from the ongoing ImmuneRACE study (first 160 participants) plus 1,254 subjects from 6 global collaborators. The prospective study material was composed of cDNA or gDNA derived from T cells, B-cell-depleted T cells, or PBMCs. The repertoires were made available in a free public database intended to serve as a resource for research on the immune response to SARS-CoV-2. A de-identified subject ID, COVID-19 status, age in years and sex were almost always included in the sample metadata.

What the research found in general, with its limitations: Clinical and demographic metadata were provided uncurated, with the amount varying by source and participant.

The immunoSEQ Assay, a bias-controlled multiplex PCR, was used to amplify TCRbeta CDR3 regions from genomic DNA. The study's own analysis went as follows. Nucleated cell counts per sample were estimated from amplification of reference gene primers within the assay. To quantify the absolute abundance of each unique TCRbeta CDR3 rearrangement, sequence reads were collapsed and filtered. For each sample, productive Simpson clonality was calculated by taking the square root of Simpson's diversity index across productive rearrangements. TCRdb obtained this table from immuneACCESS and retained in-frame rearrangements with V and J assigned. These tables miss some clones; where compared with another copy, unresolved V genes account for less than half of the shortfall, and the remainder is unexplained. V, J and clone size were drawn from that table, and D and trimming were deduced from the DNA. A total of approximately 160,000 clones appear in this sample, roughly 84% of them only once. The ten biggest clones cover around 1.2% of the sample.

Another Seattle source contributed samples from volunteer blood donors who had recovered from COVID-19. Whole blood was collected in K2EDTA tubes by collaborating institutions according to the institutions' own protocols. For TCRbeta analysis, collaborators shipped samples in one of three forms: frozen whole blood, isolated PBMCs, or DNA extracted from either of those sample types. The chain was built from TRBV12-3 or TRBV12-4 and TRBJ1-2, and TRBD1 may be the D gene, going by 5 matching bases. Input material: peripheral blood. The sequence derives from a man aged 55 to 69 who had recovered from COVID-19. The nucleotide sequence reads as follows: TGTGCCAGCAGCCGGGAGGGGCCCACTGGCTACACCTTC. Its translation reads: CASSREGPTGYTF.